Each of the 9 T cell receptor beta chains below was sequenced from the same sample in a study of blood T cells in healthy people across ages. With a J-beta primer mix and a sample-barcoded 5' primer, a second PCR ran about 6 to 11 cycles. From the 5' RACE reads, TCRdb called clonotypes with MiXCR, one entry per CDR3 protein. This table has some 920,000 distinct CDR3 sequences, about 51% appearing once. Sequencing was done on a sample of blood. The receptors derive from a woman aged 55-69 years in good health.

This clonotype was seen only once. The rearrangement uses TRBV6-5 and TRBJ2-1; D might be TRBD1 (5 bases). This CDR3 spans 13 amino acids. V lost 7 bases and J 6 bases, leaving 13 bases between the germline ends. Looked up from germline, CDR1 is MNHEY and CDR2 is SVGAGI. CDR3 sequence reads: CASKQIGANEQFF. The CDR3 DNA reads as TGTGCCAGCAAACAAATTGGGGCCAATGAGCAGTTCTTC.

The chain joins TRBV3-1 to TRBJ1-4; maybe TRBD1 (5 bases). Germline CDR1 and CDR2: LGHDT and YNNKEL (reference sequence). Trimming took 7 bases from V and 5 from J, leaving 11 bases between them. The CDR3 contains 13 residues. The CDR3, as DNA: TGTGCCAGCACCTTGGGGCAAAATGAAAAACTGTTTTTT. Protein product: CASTLGQNEKLFF.

This clonotype has a count of ten or more. V gene TRBV2 combines with J gene TRBJ2-5; TRBD2 is a possible D gene (6 bases). V lost 6 bases to trimming and J lost 5 bases, with 19 bases between them. CDR3 length: 15 amino acids. Per the germline V gene, CDR1 is SNHLY and CDR2 is FYNNEI. CDR3 nucleotide sequence: TGTGCCAGCAGCAGGGACTCCTCGTCCGGGGAGACCCAGTACTTC. Residues: CASSRDSSSGETQYF.

CDR3 sequence: CAPNRGNEETQYF. Written as DNA, the CDR3 is TGTGCCCCAAACAGGGGGAACGAAGAGACCCAGTACTTC. The chain uses TRBV10-3 and TRBJ2-5; 8 bases line up with TRBD1. This CDR3 comprises 13 residues. The germline CDR1 and CDR2 sequences are ENHRY and SYGVKD. Unmatched junction bases numbered 8, after V lost 11 bases and J lost 3 bases.

The chain is built from TRBV3-1 and TRBJ2-5; perhaps TRBD1 as D (6 bases). Per germline, CDR1 LGHDT and CDR2 YNNKEL (reference sequence). The CDR3 is 15 amino acids. With 2 bases removed from V and 1 base from J, the gap between germline ends came to 11 bases. The CDR3 DNA sequence: TGTGCCAGCAGCCAAATCGCAGGGGTCCAAGAGACCCAGTACTTC. This translates into CASSQIAGVQETQYF.

This clonotype was counted a few times. The chain joins TRBV7-3 to TRBJ2-1, with 14 bases matching TRBD2. Looked up from germline, CDR1 is SGHTA and CDR2 is FQGTGA. V lost 5 bases and J lost 8; bases outside the gene matches: 8. The CDR3 contains 16 residues. This CDR3 is CASSPGLAGGQHEQFF. The CDR3 bases are TGTGCCAGCAGCCCTGGACTAGCGGGAGGTCAGCATGAGCAGTTCTTC.

This chain uses TRBV28 with TRBJ2-3, with 12 bases matching TRBD2. V shed 5 bases, J shed 8 bases, and the junction held 17 bases outside the gene matches. Germline V CDR1 and CDR2: MDHEN, SYDVKM. The CDR3 runs 18 residues. This chain's CDR3 is CASSLFGLAGIGGRTQYF. The CDR3 DNA is TGTGCCAGCAGTCTATTCGGACTAGCGGGAATAGGAGGGCGTACGCAGTATTTT.

The V and J genes are TRBV20-1 and TRBJ1-1; tentative D call: TRBD1 (5 bases). The CDR3 length is 14 residues. V dropped 3 bases and J dropped 4 bases, with 15 bases sitting between them. CDR1 DFQATT and CDR2 SNEGSKA come from the germline V gene (reference sequence). CDR3 residues: CSASGQGSSTEAFF. The DNA of the CDR3 is TGCAGTGCTAGCGGCCAGGGATCGTCCACTGAAGCTTTCTTT.

Note on this clonotype: A junction boundary mismatches the germline segment, possibly from a read error. This chain uses TRBV10-3 with TRBJ2-3, with 8 positions matching TRBD2. The CDR3 is made up of 15 amino acids. The germline V gene has CDR1 ENHRY and CDR2 SYGVKD. The CDR3 reads CATSELAVITDTQYF. The CDR3 DNA is TGTGCCACCAGTGAACTAGCGGTAATCACAGATACGCAGTATTTT.